Presented here are 31 T cell receptor beta chains from one specimen sequenced in a study of lymphopenia after photon versus proton radiotherapy (dated by TCRdb to between 2019 and 2020). Libraries were prepared through the immunoSEQ multiplex PCR assay. In its TCRdb copy, this immuneACCESS table keeps in-frame sequences only and misses some clones. Where compared with another copy, unresolved V genes explain less than half of these, and the others have no known cause. Present in this sample are 35,000 to 45,000 clones, around four fifths of which were seen just once. Over 20% of the sample goes to the ten largest clones. The source was peripheral blood, collected from a patient treated with proton-based radiotherapy. Receptors were obtained from a woman in her 70s with pancreatic cancer.

This rearrangement joins TRBV5-4 to TRBJ1-3, with D possibly matching TRBD1 (5 bases). The CDR3 runs to 17 residues. Germline V CDR1 and CDR2: SGHNT, YYREEE (reference sequence). V lost 3 bases and J 0 bases, leaving 16 bases between the germline ends. The chain's CDR3 is CASSSQRTGGSGNTIYF. CDR3 nucleotides: TGTGCCAGCAGCTCTCAAAGGACCGGGGGCTCTGGAAACACCATATATTTT.

The chain joins TRBV10-3 to TRBJ2-3; D remains ambiguous. The V end was cut by 0 bases, the J end by 0 bases, with 13 bases between. This CDR3 is 17 amino acids long. Germline V lookup: CDR1 ENHRY, CDR2 SYGVKD. The CDR3 loop reads CAISESNSPTSTDTQYF. CDR3 DNA: TGTGCCATCAGTGAGTCGAACAGTCCTACTAGCACAGATACGCAGTATTTT.

The chain carries TRBV11-2 and TRBJ1-2, with TRBD1 as a possible D gene (5 bases). Germline values: CDR1 SGHAT, CDR2 FQNNGV. This CDR3 contains 17 residues. Trimming shortened V by 5 bases and J by 6 bases, and 25 bases separated the two germline ends. CDR3 sequence: CASSPQALARERHGYTF. The DNA for the CDR3 is TGTGCCAGCAGCCCCCAGGCATTGGCCAGGGAGCGGCATGGCTACACCTTC.

This clone showed up just once. The V and J genes are TRBV19 and TRBJ1-1; perhaps TRBD1 as D (6 bases). Trimming pared 4 bases from V and 4 bases from J, leaving 19 bases between. This CDR3 is 16 amino acids long. Germline values: CDR1 LNHDA, CDR2 SQIVND (reference sequence). The CDR3 nucleotides are TGTGCCAGTAGTAGGACGAACTCACAGGGTTCCACTGAAGCTTTCTTT. Protein sequence: CASSRTNSQGSTEAFF.

The rearrangement uses TRBV18 and TRBJ2-3; D gene unclear. Germline CDR1 is KGHSH and CDR2 is LQKENI. The CDR3 length is 12 residues. Trimming left V 3 bases short and J 4 bases short, with 5 bases between. The CDR3 sequence is CASSPSSDTQYF. CDR3 coding DNA: TGTGCCAGCTCACCTAGCTCAGATACGCAGTATTTT. The full variable domain, rest sourced from reference TRBV18 and TRBJ2-3, is NAGVMQNPRHLVRRRGQEARLRCSPMKGHSHVYWYRQLPEEGLKFMVYLQKENIIDESGMPKERFSAEFPKEGPSILRIQQVVRGDSAAYFCASSPSSDTQYFGPGTRLTVL.

The chain joins TRBV4-2 to TRBJ2-7; D could derive from TRBD1 or TRBD2 (5 bases each). V was shortened by 0 bases and J by 6 bases, with 12 bases between the two germline ends. Germline CDR1 and CDR2: LGHNA and YNFKEQ. This CDR3 has 14 amino acids. CDR3 residues: CASSQDPGRREQYF. Written as DNA, the CDR3 is TGTGCCAGCAGCCAAGATCCGGGGCGCCGCGAGCAGTACTTC.

The chain couples TRBV4-2 to TRBJ2-3; TRBD2 matches at 7 bases. Germline assignment: CDR1 LGHNA and CDR2 YNFKEQ. CDR3 size: 15 residues. V shed 8 bases, J shed 1 base, and the junction held 9 bases outside the gene matches. Written as DNA, the CDR3 is TGTGCCAGCCTCAGGTTTGCGGGAGGCACAGATACGCAGTATTTT. Residues: CASLRFAGGTDTQYF.

The CDR3 region is CASSRRSSGNTIYF. The CDR3 DNA reads as TGTGCCAGTAGCCGGAGGAGCTCTGGAAACACCATATATTTT. The genes are TRBV19 and TRBJ1-3; no definite D call. Germline CDR1 and CDR2: LNHDA and SQIVND (reference sequence). Trimming left V 6 bases short and J 0 bases short, with 9 bases between. The CDR3 sequence is 14 residues long.

The J gene is TRBJ1-3, the V gene TRBV6-1; 8 bases are shared with TRBD1. CDR3 length equals 14 residues. CDR1 and CDR2 (germline): MNHNS, SASEGT. V was pared by 6 bases and J by 2 bases, with 3 bases of the junction left unmatched. CDR3 residues: CASRLTGAGNTIYF. For the CDR3, the DNA is TGTGCCAGCAGACTGACAGGGGCTGGAAACACCATATATTTT.

The chain couples TRBV1 to TRBJ2-1; TRBD2 is the table's D call and was not checked against the DNA. TRBV1 counts as a pseudogene. This CDR3 comprises 16 residues. The CDR3 reads CTSSQVSFVSYNEQFF. CDR3 nucleotide sequence: TGCACCAGCAGCCAAGTGAGTTTCGTTTCCTACAATGAGCAGTTCTTC.

As DNA, the CDR3 is TGTGCCAGCAGCGAAAAAGCCTATTCCTACGAGCAGTACTTC. Its translation: CASSEKAYSYEQYF. V gene TRBV7-9 combines with J gene TRBJ2-7; D is unclear. Germline CDR1 SEHNR, CDR2 FQNEAQ (reference sequence). Trimming took off 5 bases at V and 1 base at J, with 12 bases between the two ends. CDR3 length: 14 residues.

V gene TRBV19 combines with J gene TRBJ1-1; weak D call: TRBD1 (6 bases). CDR1 and CDR2 from the germline V gene are LNHDA and SQIVND (reference sequence). This CDR3 has 16 residues. V lost 9 bases and J lost 4, with 24 bases in between. In nucleotides, the CDR3 is TGTGCCAGCCGCGGGCAGGGGAGGAGAGTAAGCACTGAAGCTTTCTTT. Amino acids: CASRGQGRRVSTEAFF.

V usage is TRBV5-6 and J usage is TRBJ2-7; 8 bases map to TRBD1. The CDR3 contains 14 residues. V lost 3 bases to trimming and J lost 6 bases; unmatched junction nucleotides: 8. Germline V lookup: CDR1 SGHDT, CDR2 YYEEEE. In nucleotides, the CDR3 is TGTGCCAGCAGCTCCGACAGGGGTTTCCGCGAGCAGTACTTC. Its translation is CASSSDRGFREQYF.

The chain couples TRBV10-3 to TRBJ2-7, with 8 bases lining up with TRBD2. Losses at the gene ends were 9 bases for V and 6 bases for J; bases not matched to a gene: 13. This CDR3 region has 14 residues. CDR1 is ENHRY and CDR2 is SYGVKD in the germline V gene. CDR3 sequence: CAIGLAGVESEQYF. In DNA form, the CDR3 reads TGTGCCATTGGGCTAGCGGGTGTTGAATCCGAGCAGTACTTC.

The CDR3 region has the DNA TGTGCCAGCGCAGTGTCCGGGTTCAGGGACAGGAATGAAAAACTGTTTTTT. Protein: CASAVSGFRDRNEKLFF. The chain recombines TRBV7-9 with TRBJ1-4; 8 bases fit TRBD1. The trim removed 8 bases at V and 5 bases at J, leaving 16 bases unmatched. The CDR3 runs 17 residues. Germline CDR1 is SEHNR and CDR2 is FQNEAQ (reference sequence). Based on the CDR3 plus reference TRBV7-9 and TRBJ1-4, the full variable domain is DTGVSQNPRHKITKRGQNVTFRCDPISEHNRLYWYRQTLGQGPEFLTYFQNEAQLEKSRLLSDRFSAERPKGSFSTLEIQRTEQGDSAMYLCASAVSGFRDRNEKLFFGSGTQLSVL.

The genes are TRBV6-1 and TRBJ2-5; 9 nucleotides align to TRBD2. The V and J ends lost 4 bases and 3 bases, in that order; junction bases with no gene match: 6. The V gene's germline CDR1 is MNHNS and CDR2 SASEGT. This CDR3 region has 15 residues. The CDR3 region is CASSGGRLAEETQYF. The CDR3 DNA reads TGTGCCAGCAGTGGAGGTAGACTAGCGGAAGAGACCCAGTACTTC.

This clone has only one observation. The rearrangement joins TRBV28 to TRBJ1-2; TRBD1 might be the D (6 bases). Trimming stripped 8 bases from V and 5 bases from J, with 18 bases between. This CDR3 has 14 amino acids. Germline V gives CDR1 MDHEN, CDR2 SYDVKM. The CDR3 reads CASGSTGMNYGYTF. The CDR3 DNA reads as TGTGCCAGCGGATCAACAGGGATGAATTATGGCTACACCTTC.

This clone was seen a few times. The chain uses TRBV14 and TRBJ2-5; TRBD2 matches at 7 bases. The CDR3 runs 21 residues. After removal of 0 bases from V and 2 bases from J, the junction contained 21 bases not matched to a gene. The V gene's germline CDR1 is SGHDN and CDR2 FVKESK. The CDR3 bases are TGTGCCAGCAGCCAAGAGAGCCTTATAGCGGGCAGGGAACCCACACAAGAGACCCAGTACTTC. Encoded protein: CASSQESLIAGREPTQETQYF.

The J gene is TRBJ1-2, the V gene TRBV5-1; a possible D gene is TRBD1 (5 bases). Looked up from germline, CDR1 is SGHRS and CDR2 is YFSETQ. V was pared by 0 bases and J by 1 base, with 10 bases between. CDR3 length: 15 residues. The CDR3 protein is CASSLGGSGNYGYTF. The DNA of the CDR3 is TGCGCCAGCAGCTTGGGGGGGAGTGGTAACTATGGCTACACCTTC.

This clone was counted a few times. Here the CDR3 reads CASSLAISGYEQYF. The CDR3 DNA reads TGTGCCAGCAGCTTAGCGATTTCAGGCTACGAGCAGTACTTC. V usage is TRBV7-2 and J usage is TRBJ2-7; no reliable D call. The germline CDR1 and CDR2 sequences are SGHTA and FQGNSA. This CDR3 has 14 amino acids. V was trimmed by 0 bases and J by 3 bases, leaving 9 bases between them.

The J gene is TRBJ2-1, the V gene TRBV2; 12 nucleotides match TRBD2. V dropped 6 bases and J dropped 8; count of bases not matched to a gene: 8. Germline loops: CDR1 SNHLY, CDR2 FYNNEI. This CDR3 spans 15 amino acids. Here the CDR3 reads CASRKTSGSVDEQFF. The CDR3 DNA is TGTGCCAGCAGAAAGACTAGCGGGAGTGTCGATGAGCAGTTCTTC.

A remark on this clone: This specimen includes other DNA sequences encoding the same CDR3. V gene TRBV7-9 combines with J gene TRBJ2-7; possibly TRBD2 for D (6 bases). There are 14 residues in the CDR3. Trimming took off 5 bases at V and 0 bases at J, with 11 bases between the two ends. The germline gives CDR1 SEHNR, CDR2 FQNEAQ (reference sequence). This CDR3 reads CASSPSAVSYEQYF. The CDR3 region has the DNA TGTGCCAGCAGCCCTAGCGCAGTCTCCTACGAGCAGTACTTC.

The CDR3 is CASSSFLTSINEQFF. The CDR3 DNA follows: TGTGCCAGCAGCTCGTTTCTGACTAGTATCAATGAGCAGTTCTTC. This rearrangement joins TRBV11-3 to TRBJ2-1; D possibly corresponds to TRBD2 (6 bases). This CDR3 has 15 residues. CDR1 and CDR2 (germline): SGHNT, YENEEA. Trimming took off 4 bases at V and 6 bases at J, with 16 bases between the two ends.

The genes are TRBV27 and TRBJ2-5; 8 nucleotides agree with TRBD2. Germline CDR1 and CDR2: MNHEY and SMNVEV (reference sequence). J lost 2 bases, V lost 6 bases, and 11 bases had no gene match. The length of the CDR3 is 16 residues. The CDR3 bases are TGTGCCAGCAGCCGTATAGCGGGGTGGGATCAAGAGACCCAGTACTTC. Protein product: CASSRIAGWDQETQYF.

This clone was seen just once. CDR3 bases: TGTGCCAGCAGCCAAGGGGTTTATCAGCCCCAGCATTTT. Encoded protein: CASSQGVYQPQHF. The chain joins TRBV14 to TRBJ1-5; D is ambiguous. CDR1 SGHDN and CDR2 FVKESK come from the germline V gene. The CDR3 consists of 13 residues. Trimming pared 1 base from V and 5 bases from J, leaving 6 bases between.

The rearrangement links TRBV6-1 to TRBJ1-4, with D possibly TRBD1 on 5 matching bases. The germline V gene encodes CDR1 MNHNS and CDR2 SASEGT. V was trimmed by 6 bases and J by 1 base, leaving 12 bases between them. This CDR3 has 15 amino acids. DNA for the CDR3: TGTGCCAGCAGGGGAGGGGAGGAAACTAATGAAAAACTGTTTTTT. As protein: CASRGGEETNEKLFF.

V and J are TRBV28 and TRBJ1-1; D gene unclear. V gave up 6 bases and J gave up 1 base, with 9 bases separating them. The CDR3 is 13 amino acids. Germline CDR1 is MDHEN and CDR2 is SYDVKM. CDR3 bases: TGTGCCAGCAGCCCGGACTGGAACACTGAAGCTTTCTTT. This sequence encodes CASSPDWNTEAFF. The variable domain in full, with the rest retrieved from reference TRBV28 and TRBJ1-1, is DVKVTQSSRYLVKRTGEKVFLECVQDMDHENMFWYRQDPGLGLRLIYFSYDVKMKEKGDIPEGYSVSREKKERFSLILESASTNQTSMYLCASSPDWNTEAFFGQGTRLTVV.

The chain uses TRBV2 and TRBJ1-4, with 7 bases fitting TRBD1. Germline V gene lookup returns CDR1 SNHLY and CDR2 FYNNEI. The CDR3 contains 14 residues. J gave up 4 bases and V 6 bases, and 5 bases lay outside the gene matches. The CDR3 coding sequence is TGTGCCAGCAGCAACAGGGGACGTAATGAAAAACTGTTTTTT. Translation: CASSNRGRNEKLFF.

The gene calls are TRBV5-1 and TRBJ2-7; D perhaps matches TRBD1 (5 bases). This CDR3 is 14 amino acids long. Trimming left V 5 bases short and J 5 bases short, with 17 bases between. CDR1 is SGHRS, CDR2 YFSETQ, per germline. DNA for the CDR3: TGCGCCAGCAGTGAATTCTCGGCAGGGAACGAGCAGTACTTC. This gives the protein CASSEFSAGNEQYF.

The gene calls are TRBV29-1 and TRBJ2-7; 7 nucleotides agree with TRBD1. The CDR3 contains 13 residues. V lost 2 bases and J lost 2; bases outside the gene matches: 3. Germline CDR1 and CDR2: SQVTM and ANQGSEA. The CDR3 DNA follows: TGCAGCGTTGAATCCGGGACAGCCTACGAGCAGTACTTC. Protein: CSVESGTAYEQYF.

The chain has TRBV7-6 and TRBJ1-1; no clear D. Germline CDR1 reads SGHVS; CDR2 reads FNYEAQ. CDR3 length: 14 amino acids. V lost 2 bases, J lost 11 bases, and 18 bases lay in between. The CDR3 reads CASSLIQSLDEAFF. CDR3 nucleotide sequence: TGTGCCAGCAGCTTAATCCAATCTTTGGACGAGGCTTTCTTT.